A selection of T cell receptor beta chains follows, all from one sample in a study of a mutant IDH1 vaccine in newly diagnosed glioma. For these TCRs, the target antigens are not known. Only in-frame clones appear in the TCRdb table, and some are missing; sequencing was by immunoSEQ multiplex PCR. The table lists roughly 60,000 clones, 74% of them singletons, with over 4% in the top ten. Material: PBMCs, obtained from a glioma patient whose treatment included an IDH1 peptide vaccine. Receptors originate from a man aged 50 to 60 with glioma. CDR3s include the opening cysteine and the closing phenylalanine or tryptophan. A D gene is named only where the DNA matches it firmly. Expanded clones get a size class; other rows say once, few or many, or leave the size out.

V gene	J gene	clone size	D gene	CDR3 length	CDR3 protein	CDR3 DNA
TRBV27	TRBJ2-2	.	TRBD2	17	CASSFGGGGGASGELFF	TGTGCCAGCAGTTTTGGGGGCGGCGGGGGGGCCTCCGGGGAGCTGTTTTTT
TRBV7-9	TRBJ2-2	.	TRBD2	15	CASSLTSGDTGELFF	TGTGCCAGCAGCTTAACTAGCGGAGACACCGGGGAGCTGTTTTTT
TRBV4-2	TRBJ1-2	few	TRBD1	15	CASSQDLRTGDGYTF	TGTGCCAGCAGCCAAGATCTGCGGACAGGGGATGGCTACACCTTC
TRBV5-1	TRBJ1-4	.	TRBD1	15	CASSLKQGANEKLFF	TGCGCCAGCAGCTTGAAACAGGGGGCGAATGAAAAACTGTTTTTT
TRBV7-2	TRBJ1-2	.	.	15	CASSLAPVEVYGYTF	TGTGCCAGCAGCTTAGCCCCAGTCGAAGTCTATGGCTACACCTTC
TRBV27	TRBJ2-3	.	TRBD2	17	CASSLSPLGGGTDTQYF	TGTGCCAGCAGTTTATCCCCTTTAGGCGGGGGGACAGATACGCAGTATTTT
TRBV14	TRBJ1-2	.	.	14	CASSQEVAGGGYTF	TGTGCCAGCAGCCAAGAAGTGGCAGGCGGTGGCTACACCTTC
TRBV18	TRBJ1-2	.	.	13	CASSLSGDYGYTF	TGTGCCAGCTCTCTTAGCGGGGACTATGGCTACACCTTC
TRBV5-6	TRBJ2-5	.	.	16	CASSLGAENKQETQYF	TGTGCCAGCAGCTTGGGGGCGGAGAACAAACAAGAGACCCAGTACTTC
TRBV6-1	TRBJ2-7	.	TRBD1	13	CASRDRASYEQYF	TGTGCCAGCAGAGACAGGGCCTCCTACGAGCAGTACTTC
TRBV5-1	TRBJ2-3	.	TRBD2	16	CASSPWTSGKTDTQYF	TGCGCCAGCAGCCCCTGGACTAGCGGAAAGACAGATACGCAGTATTTT
TRBV29-1	TRBJ1-5	.	.	15	CSVGSTGNSNQPQHF	TGCAGCGTTGGCTCCACAGGGAATAGCAATCAGCCCCAGCATTTT
TRBV29-1	TRBJ2-7	.	.	12	CSVFGSSYEQYF	TGCAGCGTTTTCGGGAGCTCCTACGAGCAGTACTTC
TRBV20-1	TRBJ2-1	.	.	11	CSARGLIEQFF	TGCAGTGCTAGAGGTCTCATTGAGCAGTTCTTC
TRBV9	TRBJ2-1	.	TRBD2	15	CASSDGGSSYNEQFF	TGTGCCAGCAGCGACGGGGGGAGCTCCTACAATGAGCAGTTCTTC
TRBV4-3	TRBJ2-7	.	.	15	CASSQDRRHLYEQYF	TGCGCCAGCAGCCAAGACAGGAGACACCTATACGAGCAGTACTTC
TRBV9	TRBJ2-7	.	.	14	CASSVQGNLDEQYF	TGTGCCAGCAGCGTACAGGGGAATCTTGACGAGCAGTACTTC
TRBV6-5	TRBJ1-1	.	.	12	CASSLGDTEAFF	TGTGCCAGCAGCTTAGGGGACACTGAAGCTTTCTTT
TRBV27	TRBJ2-2	few	.	13	CASSLLGPGELFF	TGTGCCAGCAGCTTGCTGGGTCCCGGGGAGCTGTTTTTT
TRBV30	TRBJ1-5	.	.	14	CAWSVQGGKKPQHF	TGTGCCTGGAGTGTACAAGGGGGAAAGAAGCCCCAGCATTTT
TRBV7-6	TRBJ2-3	.	TRBD2	16	CASSQIAGGRADTQYF	TGTGCCAGCAGCCAAATAGCGGGGGGCCGCGCAGATACGCAGTATTTT
TRBV7-2	TRBJ1-2	.	.	14	CASSPARGSGGYTF	TGTGCCAGCAGCCCGGCGAGGGGATCGGGTGGCTACACCTTC
TRBV4-3	TRBJ2-1	.	TRBD1	14	CASSPDRASNEQFF	TGCGCCAGCAGCCCGGACAGGGCGTCGAATGAGCAGTTCTTC
TRBV10-3	TRBJ2-7	.	.	16	CAISDSRGGGGYEQYF	TGTGCCATCAGTGATTCTCGGGGAGGGGGCGGCTACGAGCAGTACTTC
TRBV10-3	TRBJ2-2	.	TRBD1	15	CAITPGTGGIGELFF	TGTGCCATCACCCCCGGGACAGGGGGGATCGGGGAGCTGTTTTTT
TRBV21-1	TRBJ2-7	.	.	17	CASSKGWMGRREDEQYF	TGTGCCAGCAGCAAAGGATGGATGGGCAGGAGGGAAGACGAGCAGTACTTC
TRBV27	TRBJ2-7	.	.	13	CASSFADSYEQYF	TGTGCCAGCAGTTTTGCGGACTCCTACGAGCAGTACTTC
TRBV9	TRBJ1-5	.	.	15	CASSPRPTANQPQHF	TGTGCCAGCAGCCCCCGCCCTACGGCAAATCAGCCCCAGCATTTT
TRBV9	TRBJ1-2	.	.	11	CASSFGGGYTF	TGTGCCAGCAGCTTCGGAGGAGGCTACACCTTC
TRBV6-6	TRBJ2-7	.	.	14	CASSTTGIRYEQYF	TGTGCCAGCAGTACTACAGGGATTCGCTACGAGCAGTACTTC
TRBV6-4	TRBJ1-2	.	.	13	CASSPEWGRGYTF	TGTGCCAGCAGTCCCGAGTGGGGGCGCGGCTACACCTTC
TRBV5-5	TRBJ1-1	.	.	12	CASSSSYTEAFF	TGTGCCAGCAGCTCTAGCTACACTGAAGCTTTCTTT
TRBV9	TRBJ2-5	.	TRBD1	14	CASSVGTDQETQYF	TGTGCCAGCAGCGTCGGGACAGATCAAGAGACCCAGTACTTC
TRBV29-1	TRBJ2-1	.	TRBD2	14	CSVDKASGRNEQFF	TGCAGCGTTGATAAGGCTAGCGGGCGAAATGAGCAGTTCTTC
TRBV15	TRBJ2-7	once	.	13	CATSRDLGNEQYF	TGTGCCACCAGCAGAGACCTGGGGAACGAGCAGTACTTC
TRBV9	TRBJ2-1	.	TRBD2	15	CASSAGLAGYNEQFF	TGTGCCAGCAGCGCGGGACTAGCGGGCTACAATGAGCAGTTCTTC
TRBV18	TRBJ2-7	once	.	15	CASSPSAGDSYEQYF	TGTGCCAGCTCACCAAGTGCAGGGGACTCATACGAGCAGTACTTC
TRBV5-1	TRBJ2-6	.	.	14	CASSLGSGANVLTF	TGCGCCAGCAGCTTAGGTTCTGGGGCCAACGTCCTGACTTTC
TRBV6-6	TRBJ1-6	.	TRBD1	15	CASSPRAGGTAPLHF	TGTGCCAGCAGTCCCCGGGCAGGGGGTACGGCACCCCTCCACTTT
TRBV27	TRBJ1-2	few	.	11	CASSSGTSYTF	TGTGCCAGCAGTTCCGGGACAAGCTACACCTTC
TRBV27	TRBJ2-7	few	.	15	CASSPYGGSTYEQYF	TGTGCCAGCAGTCCCTACGGAGGATCCACCTACGAGCAGTACTTC
TRBV4-3	TRBJ1-1	.	.	14	CASSQESTNTEAFF	TGCGCCAGCAGCCAAGAATCAACGAACACTGAAGCTTTCTTT
TRBV9	TRBJ1-1	.	.	14	CASSPRLMNTEAFF	TGTGCCAGCAGCCCGAGACTGATGAACACTGAAGCTTTCTTT
TRBV30	TRBJ2-7	few	.	12	CAWSPTSYEQYF	TGTGCCTGGAGCCCAACTAGCTACGAGCAGTACTTC
TRBV27	TRBJ1-2	few	.	12	CASRGGNYGYTF	TGTGCCAGCAGGGGGGGAAACTATGGCTACACCTTC
TRBV6-1	TRBJ1-2	.	.	14	CASSEMLGNYGYTF	TGTGCCAGCAGTGAAATGTTAGGGAACTATGGCTACACCTTC
TRBV2	TRBJ1-2	.	TRBD1	15	CASSERLGQGYGYTF	TGTGCCAGCAGTGAAAGGCTGGGACAGGGGTATGGCTACACCTTC
TRBV9	TRBJ1-4	.	TRBD1	16	CASSAPRGGINEKLFF	TGTGCCAGCAGCGCTCCCAGGGGGGGAATTAATGAAAAACTGTTTTTT
TRBV5-6	TRBJ1-6	.	.	13	CASREKGNSPLHF	TGTGCCAGCAGGGAAAAGGGAAATTCACCCCTCCACTTT
TRBV5-1	TRBJ1-1	.	.	15	CASSLRASENTEAFF	TGCGCCAGCAGCTTGAGGGCCAGTGAGAACACTGAAGCTTTCTTT
TRBV10-1	TRBJ2-3	once	TRBD2	16	CASSASAGGPKDTQYF	TGCGCCAGCAGTGCCTCAGCGGGGGGGCCTAAAGATACGCAGTATTTT
TRBV5-4	TRBJ2-1	.	TRBD2	17	CASSSGTSDRSYNEQFF	TGTGCCAGCAGCTCAGGGACTAGCGATCGGTCCTACAATGAGCAGTTCTTC
TRBV5-4	TRBJ2-1	.	.	16	CASSPPGARSYNEQFF	TGTGCCAGCAGCCCCCCAGGGGCTCGCTCCTACAATGAGCAGTTCTTC
TRBV5-1	TRBJ1-3	.	.	13	CASSRDSGNTIYF	TGCGCCAGCAGTAGGGACTCTGGAAACACCATATATTTT
TRBV18	TRBJ1-2	.	TRBD1	15	CASSDPGQINYGYTF	TGTGCCAGCTCAGACCCGGGACAGATAAACTATGGCTACACCTTC